This TCR beta chain was identified in a study of T cells in narcolepsy (dated by TCRdb to between 2017 and 2018). About the investigation overall: Patients with narcolepsy type 1 or type 2 (NT1, NT2) and healthy control donors were enrolled in the study. To look for autoreactive T cells in narcolepsy patients that target self-antigens of hypocretin neurons (hypocretin, TRIB2), the study used TCR Vbeta sequencing to follow clonotypes in blood and CSF. Study-level results and caveats: Certain blood memory CD4+ repertoires from patients and controls had no sequences that matched autoreactive T cell clones. Autoreactive clonotypes were reported to be detected serially in the blood of the same patients and of different patients, but not in the blood of healthy controls. Numbers of sequenced blood memory CD4+ clonotypes were comparable, with averages of about 39,494 in patients and more than 30,000 in controls. HCRT-specific and TRIB2-specific autoreactive clonotypes were highlighted in plots that compared CD4+ T cell clonotypes in CSF versus blood from the same patient.

Library preparation used the immunoSEQ multiplex PCR assay. TCRdb re-hosts the immuneACCESS table, in-frame sequences only. Its copies lack some clones; in the studies checked, an unresolved V gene accounts for under half of them, and the cause for the rest is not known. Here the sample has more than 20,000 clones; around 92% occur a single time. The biggest ten clones account for approximately 1% of the sample. This clone has only one observation. Its antigen is not yet known. One base away there is no much larger clone; base qualities are not given. For TCR Vbeta sequencing, memory CD4+ T cells were sorted ex vivo from the peripheral blood of both healthy controls and narcolepsy patients. This TCR came from a human donor with narcolepsy. The sequenced sample was CD45RA- memory CD4+ T cells from PBMCs. Reading the label with the study, this specimen's cell subset or site is: memory T cells sorted ex vivo from peripheral blood.

The CDR3 is CASSVLAGGPSTDTQYF. The sequenced DNA is TGTGCCAGCAGCGTTCTAGCGGGAGGGCCCTCGACAGATACGCAGTATTTT. The chain joins TRBV14 to TRBJ2-3; TRBD2 agrees with 12 junctional bases. The CDR3 goes from the cysteine to the phenylalanine over 17 residues. The DNA shown is the 51-base CDR3, in frame from base 1. CDR1 and CDR2, per the germline V gene, are SGHDN and FVKESK. Clipping removes 5 bases from V and 3 bases from J, with 9 as the unmatched junction base count.